A single sample gave rise to the 8 T cell receptor beta chains below, sequenced in a study of T cell responses to AZD1222 COVID-19 vaccine. Using immunoSEQ multiplex PCR, the repertoire was profiled, and TCRdb retains in-frame clones only, with some absent. This sample has tens of thousands of clones; approximately 80% occur once, and the top ten carry about 19%. Here the sequenced sample was peripheral blood, taken on day 0 of AZD1222 vaccination. These receptors originate from an adult in good health.

The V call is TRBV6-2 or TRBV6-3, the J call TRBJ2-1; D unresolved. Germline V CDR1 and CDR2: MNHEY, SVGEGT. CDR3 size: 12 residues. Trimming left V 0 bases short and J 12 bases short, with 9 bases between. The DNA for the CDR3 is TGTGCCAGCAGTTACTCGGTCTTTCGGCAGTTCTTC. Amino acids: CASSYSVFRQFF.

The chain couples TRBV19 to TRBJ1-2; D gene ambiguous. The V gene's germline CDR1 is LNHDA and CDR2 SQIVND (reference sequence). The CDR3 contains 14 residues. V lost 5 bases and J 4 bases, leaving 14 bases between the germline ends. In DNA form, the CDR3 reads TGTGCCAGTAGTCCCCGGACCGAGCTCTATGGCTACACCTTC. Encoded protein: CASSPRTELYGYTF.

This chain links TRBV4-1 with TRBJ2-3; 7 positions agree with TRBD1. The V and J ends lost 2 bases and 6 bases, in that order; junction bases with no gene match: 11. The CDR3 is made up of 16 amino acids. Per the germline V gene, CDR1 is MGHRA and CDR2 is YSYEKL. CDR3: CASSQTGVRYTDTQYF. The CDR3 DNA reads as TGCGCCAGCAGCCAAACAGGGGTCAGATACACGGATACGCAGTATTTT.

This clone was detected only once. This chain connects TRBV13 to TRBJ2-3; 7 bases line up with TRBD2. Germline V gives CDR1 PRHDT, CDR2 FYEKMQ (reference sequence). CDR3 size: 14 residues. V lost 5 bases and J lost 6; bases outside the gene matches: 8. The CDR3 region is CASSPGLGHDTQYF. The CDR3 coding sequence is TGTGCCAGCAGCCCAGGACTAGGGCATGATACGCAGTATTTT. Drawing the rest from reference TRBV13 and TRBJ2-3, the complete variable domain is AAGVIQSPRHLIKEKRETATLKCYPIPRHDTVYWYQQGPGQDPQFLISFYEKMQSDKGSIPDRFSAQQFSDYHSELNMSSLELGDSALYFCASSPGLGHDTQYFGPGTRLTVL.

V is TRBV12-3 or TRBV12-4 and J is TRBJ2-2; a weak D match, TRBD2 (6 bases). The CDR3 totals 12 residues. V dropped 6 bases and J dropped 7 bases, with 9 bases sitting between them. The CDR3 bases are TGTGCCAGCAGGAAAGCGGGCGGGGAGCTGTTTTTT. Protein product: CASRKAGGELFF.

The rearrangement uses TRBV13 and TRBJ1-5; D is unresolved. The V and J ends lost 0 bases and 11 bases respectively, with 8 bases between them. Germline V gene data show CDR1 as PRHDT and CDR2 as FYEKMQ (reference sequence). The CDR3 totals 12 residues. CDR3 protein: CASSLGGSAQHF. CDR3 coding DNA: TGTGCCAGCAGCTTAGGGGGATCGGCCCAGCATTTT.

The J gene is TRBJ2-3, the V gene TRBV28; maybe TRBD2 (5 bases). V was shortened by 4 bases and J by 7 bases, with 15 bases between the two germline ends. Germline CDR1 MDHEN, CDR2 SYDVKM. The CDR3 spans 14 residues. CDR3 coding DNA: TGTGCCAGCAGTTCGATCGGACTCCTTAATACGCAGTATTTT. Translated, it gives CASSSIGLLNTQYF.

The V and J genes are TRBV11-3 and TRBJ1-4; TRBD1 aligns across 10 bases. V lost 5 bases to trimming and J lost 7 bases; unmatched junction nucleotides: 7. The CDR3 spans 15 residues. CDR1 and CDR2 (germline): SGHNT, YENEEA. CDR3: CASSRLGTGVEKLFF. CDR3 DNA sequence: TGTGCCAGCAGCCGGCTTGGGACAGGGGTTGAAAAACTGTTTTTT.